The rows below give T cell receptor beta chains drawn from one sample of a study of blood T cells in healthy people across ages. TCRdb re-analysed the 5' RACE reads in MiXCR, keeping a single row per CDR3 protein. The data hold around 650,000 distinct CDR3 sequences, with roughly two fifths observed a single time. The sequenced sample was blood. The receptor source for this set is a man older than 75 in good health. The CDR3 runs from the conserved cysteine through the conserved F or W. A D gene is named only where the DNA matches it firmly. Part of the rows lack a size; the others show once, few, many or a class for expanded clones.

d_gene	v_gene	abundance	j_gene	CDR3aa	CDR3nt
TRBD1	TRBV6-5	NA	TRBJ2-1	CASLNPGTETQFF	TGTGCCAGCTTAAATCCAGGGACAGAGACCCAGTTCTTC
TRBD1	TRBV7-3	NA	TRBJ2-3	CASSRDSRGHTDTQYF	TGTGCCAGCAGTCGGGACAGCCGTGGGCACACAGATACGCAGTATTTT
NA	TRBV29-1	NA	TRBJ2-1	CSIGSDEQFF	TGCAGCATAGGGAGCGATGAGCAGTTCTTC
TRBD2	TRBV6-2/TRBV6-3	few	TRBJ2-1	CASRGDYLNEQFF	TGTGCCAGCAGAGGGGACTACCTCAATGAGCAGTTCTTC
NA	TRBV5-1	NA	TRBJ2-3	CASSSDPGRSTDTQYF	TGCGCCAGCAGCTCCGACCCTGGGAGAAGCACAGATACGCAGTATTTT
TRBD2	TRBV7-3	NA	TRBJ2-2	CASSPPVTIGLAGLNTGELFF	TGTGCCAGCAGCCCCCCGGTGACGATTGGACTAGCGGGATTGAACACCGGGGAGCTGTTTTTT
NA	TRBV29-1	NA	TRBJ2-7	CSAQGRYNEQYF	TGCAGCGCCCAAGGCCGGTACAATGAGCAGTACTTC
NA	TRBV20-1	NA	TRBJ2-1	CSAKGQIYNEQFF	TGCAGTGCAAAGGGACAAATCTACAATGAGCAGTTCTTC
NA	TRBV29-1	NA	TRBJ2-4	CSVRTLAKNIQYF	TGCAGCGTTCGGACATTAGCCAAAAACATTCAGTACTTC
NA	TRBV6-2/TRBV6-3	few	TRBJ2-4	CASNPETQGAQYF	TGTGCCAGCAACCCTGAAACCCAGGGCGCGCAGTACTTC
NA	TRBV20-1	NA	TRBJ2-5	CSAIMGETQYF	TGCAGTGCGATTATGGGGGAGACCCAGTACTTC
NA	TRBV5-1	few	TRBJ1-2	CASSSGPGASNYGYTF	TGCGCCAGCAGCTCCGGCCCGGGGGCTTCTAACTATGGCTACACCTTC
TRBD1	TRBV6-6	NA	TRBJ2-7	CASSDRDEQNF	TGTGCCAGCAGCGACAGGGACGAGCAGAACTTC
TRBD2	TRBV6-1	NA	TRBJ2-3	CASTRTGTSGGDTQYF	TGTGCCAGCACTCGAACTGGGACTAGCGGGGGAGATACGCAGTATTTT
NA	TRBV24-1	NA	TRBJ2-7	CATSESGPIGQYF	TGTGCCACCAGTGAATCGGGGCCTATTGGGCAGTACTTC
NA	TRBV20-1	few	TRBJ2-5	CSAPERLMGGSETQYF	TGCAGTGCTCCCGAACGACTAATGGGAGGATCGGAGACCCAGTACTTC
NA	TRBV28	few	TRBJ2-5	CASFSVAGGGETQYF	TGTGCCAGCTTCTCCGTAGCTGGAGGCGGAGAGACCCAGTACTTC
NA	TRBV6-6	NA	TRBJ2-7	CASSYAPRGEQYF	TGTGCCAGCAGTTACGCCCCCCGGGGCGAGCAGTACTTC
NA	TRBV4-3	NA	TRBJ2-2	CASSQGQEWDTGELFF	TGCGCCAGCAGCCAGGGTCAGGAGTGGGACACCGGGGAGCTGTTTTTT
TRBD2	TRBV9	NA	TRBJ2-1	CASSVGTSGNHEQFF	TGTGCCAGCAGCGTGGGGACTAGCGGGAACCATGAGCAGTTCTTC
TRBD1	TRBV6-4	NA	TRBJ1-5	CASRTGQGNQPQHF	TGTGCCAGCAGGACGGGACAGGGCAATCAGCCCCAGCATTTT
NA	TRBV7-2	NA	TRBJ2-3	CASSLGVSGLSSTDTQYF	TGTGCCAGCAGCTTAGGGGTCTCAGGACTTTCTAGCACAGATACGCAGTATTTT
NA	TRBV6-6	NA	TRBJ2-7	CASSPSLGGPYEQYF	TGTGCCAGCAGTCCCTCTCTGGGCGGACCCTACGAGCAGTACTTC
NA	TRBV7-3	NA	TRBJ2-3	CASSLSGPASSDTQYF	TGTGCCAGCAGCTTAAGCGGGCCGGCCTCCTCAGATACGCAGTATTTT
TRBD1	TRBV29-1	few	TRBJ2-1	CSVAGLGTGTYNEQFF	TGCAGCGTTGCGGGTCTGGGGACAGGGACTTACAATGAGCAGTTCTTC
TRBD1	TRBV20-1	few	TRBJ1-6	CSARERTGRSPLHF	TGCAGTGCTAGAGAACGGACAGGGCGTTCACCCCTCCACTTT
NA	TRBV10-3	NA	TRBJ2-5	CAISDSGSLGETQYF	TGTGCCATCAGTGATTCCGGGAGCCTTGGAGAGACCCAGTACTTC
NA	TRBV11-2	NA	TRBJ2-1	CASSLRRGGNEQFF	TGTGCCAGCAGCTTACGTAGGGGTGGCAATGAGCAGTTCTTC
NA	TRBV20-1	NA	TRBJ2-7	CSSGYGSAQYF	TGCAGTAGCGGGTACGGCTCGGCCCAGTACTTC
TRBD2	TRBV4-3	few	TRBJ2-2	CASSQDSLRRLAGVGTGELFF	TGCGCCAGCAGCCAAGACTCCCTTCGGAGACTAGCGGGAGTAGGCACCGGGGAGCTGTTTTTT
NA	TRBV2	few	TRBJ2-1	CASGYRAPGGEQFF	TGTGCCAGCGGCTACCGGGCCCCTGGGGGTGAGCAGTTCTTC
TRBD1	TRBV6-5	NA	TRBJ1-1	CASSSNGQGEAFF	TGTGCCAGCAGCTCCAACGGACAGGGAGAAGCTTTCTTT
NA	TRBV29-1	few	TRBJ2-3	CSACADTQYF	TGCAGCGCCTGTGCAGATACGCAGTATTTT
TRBD1	TRBV28	few	TRBJ1-6	CASSSPGQGYNSPLHF	TGTGCCAGCAGTTCCCCGGGACAGGGGTATAATTCACCCCTCCACTTT
NA	TRBV28	once	TRBJ2-1	CVSSPLGNNGDEQFF	TGTGTCAGCAGTCCCCTAGGAAATAATGGCGATGAGCAGTTCTTC
NA	TRBV7-2	many	TRBJ2-1	CASSLGGGFSYNEQFF	TGTGCCAGCAGCTTAGGAGGAGGGTTCTCCTACAATGAGCAGTTCTTC
NA	TRBV28	NA	TRBJ2-3	CASRPRWDTQYF	TGTGCCAGCAGGCCAAGGTGGGATACGCAGTATTTT
NA	TRBV6-6	NA	TRBJ2-1	CASSYPLEQFF	TGTGCCAGCAGTTACCCACTTGAGCAGTTCTTC
TRBD2	TRBV9	NA	TRBJ2-3	CASNKYPSGGPTDTQYF	TGTGCCAGCAACAAATATCCGAGCGGGGGACCCACAGATACGCAGTATTTT
TRBD2	TRBV30	few	TRBJ2-7	CAWSVPSGVSYEQYF	TGTGCCTGGAGTGTCCCTAGCGGGGTCTCCTACGAGCAGTACTTC
TRBD1	TRBV7-2	few	TRBJ2-3	CASSLENRGYDTQYF	TGTGCCAGCAGCTTAGAGAACAGGGGGTATGATACGCAGTATTTT
NA	TRBV6-2/TRBV6-3	once	TRBJ1-2	CASSPKDRNYGYTF	TGTGCCAGCAGTCCCAAGGATAGAAACTATGGCTACACCTTC
NA	TRBV29-1	NA	TRBJ1-2	CSGEDVGGYTF	TGCAGCGGTGAGGATGTAGGGGGCTACACCTTC
NA	TRBV14	NA	TRBJ2-5	CASSQDAVRETQYF	TGTGCCAGCAGCCAAGATGCGGTCCGAGAGACCCAGTACTTC
TRBD1	TRBV6-2/TRBV6-3	NA	TRBJ1-2	CASSQGAGYTF	TGTGCCAGCAGCCAGGGGGCAGGCTACACCTTC
NA	TRBV2	NA	TRBJ2-2	CASMVLRDTGELFF	TGTGCCAGCATGGTACTCCGGGACACCGGGGAGCTGTTTTTT
NA	TRBV7-2	NA	TRBJ2-2	CASSLAGKTLTGELFF	TGTGCCAGCAGCTTAGCCGGGAAAACATTAACCGGGGAGCTGTTTTTT
TRBD1	TRBV29-1	many	TRBJ1-2	CSVEEQGRKGYTF	TGCAGCGTTGAAGAACAGGGGCGAAAGGGCTACACCTTC
TRBD1	TRBV6-2/TRBV6-3	NA	TRBJ2-5	CASSYDRGRVGETQYF	TGTGCCAGCAGTTACGACAGGGGGCGCGTTGGTGAGACCCAGTACTTC
TRBD2	TRBV6-2/TRBV6-3	few	TRBJ2-3	CASSTPRTSGGADTQYF	TGTGCCAGCAGTACGCCTCGGACTAGCGGGGGGGCAGATACGCAGTATTTT
TRBD2	TRBV27	NA	TRBJ2-1	CASSLGLADEQFF	TGTGCCAGCAGTCTCGGACTAGCCGATGAGCAGTTCTTC
NA	TRBV27	NA	TRBJ2-7	CAIGGHEQYF	TGTGCCATTGGGGGGCACGAGCAGTACTTC
NA	TRBV20-1	once	TRBJ2-2	CSAKMETGTGELFF	TGCAGTGCTAAAATGGAGACGGGCACCGGGGAGCTGTTTTTT